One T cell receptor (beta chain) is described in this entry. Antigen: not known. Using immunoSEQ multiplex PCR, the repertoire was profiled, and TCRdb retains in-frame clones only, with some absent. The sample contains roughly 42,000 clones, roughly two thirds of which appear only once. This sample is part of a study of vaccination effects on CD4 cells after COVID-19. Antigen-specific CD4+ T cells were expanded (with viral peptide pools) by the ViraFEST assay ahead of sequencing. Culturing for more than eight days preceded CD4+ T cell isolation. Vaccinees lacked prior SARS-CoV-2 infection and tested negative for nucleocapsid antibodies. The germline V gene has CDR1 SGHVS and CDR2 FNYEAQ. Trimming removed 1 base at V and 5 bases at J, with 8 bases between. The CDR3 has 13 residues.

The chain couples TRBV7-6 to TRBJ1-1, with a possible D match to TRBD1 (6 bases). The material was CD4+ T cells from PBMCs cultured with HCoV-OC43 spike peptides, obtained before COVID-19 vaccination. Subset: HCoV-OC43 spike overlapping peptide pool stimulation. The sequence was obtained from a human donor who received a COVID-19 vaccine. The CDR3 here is CASSLGQGTEAFF. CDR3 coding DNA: TGTGCCAGCAGCTTAGGGCAGGGGACTGAAGCTTTCTTT.